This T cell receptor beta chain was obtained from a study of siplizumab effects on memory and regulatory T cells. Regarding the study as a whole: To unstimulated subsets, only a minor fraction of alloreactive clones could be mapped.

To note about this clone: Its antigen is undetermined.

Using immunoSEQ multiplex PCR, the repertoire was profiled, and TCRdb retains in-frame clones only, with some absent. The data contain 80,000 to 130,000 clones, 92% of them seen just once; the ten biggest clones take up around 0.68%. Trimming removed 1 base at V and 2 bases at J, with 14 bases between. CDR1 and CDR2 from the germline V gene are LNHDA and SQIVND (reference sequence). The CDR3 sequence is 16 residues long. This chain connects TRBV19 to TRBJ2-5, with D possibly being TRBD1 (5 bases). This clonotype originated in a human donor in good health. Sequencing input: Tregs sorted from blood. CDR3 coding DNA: TGTGCCAGTAGTATAGGGTCGATCAGGGTACAAGAGACCCAGTACTTC. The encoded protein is CASSIGSIRVQETQYF.